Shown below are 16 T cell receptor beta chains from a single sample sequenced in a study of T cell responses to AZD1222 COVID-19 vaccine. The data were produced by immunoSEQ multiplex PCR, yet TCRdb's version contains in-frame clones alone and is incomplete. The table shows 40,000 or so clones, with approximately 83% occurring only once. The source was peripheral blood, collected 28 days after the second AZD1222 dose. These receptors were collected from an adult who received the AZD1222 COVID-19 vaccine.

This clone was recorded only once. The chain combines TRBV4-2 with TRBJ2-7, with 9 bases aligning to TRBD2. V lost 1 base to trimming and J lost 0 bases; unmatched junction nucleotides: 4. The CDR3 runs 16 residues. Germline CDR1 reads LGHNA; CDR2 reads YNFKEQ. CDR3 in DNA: TGTGCCAGCAGCCAAGGCGGGGGGGACCTCTCCTACGAGCAGTACTTC. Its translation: CASSQGGGDLSYEQYF.

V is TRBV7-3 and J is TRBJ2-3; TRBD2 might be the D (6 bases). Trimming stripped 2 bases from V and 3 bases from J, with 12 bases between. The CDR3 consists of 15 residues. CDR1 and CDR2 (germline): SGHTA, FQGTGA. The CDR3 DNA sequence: TGTGCCAGCAGCTTATACGGGGGTGGGACAGATACGCAGTATTTT. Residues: CASSLYGGGTDTQYF.

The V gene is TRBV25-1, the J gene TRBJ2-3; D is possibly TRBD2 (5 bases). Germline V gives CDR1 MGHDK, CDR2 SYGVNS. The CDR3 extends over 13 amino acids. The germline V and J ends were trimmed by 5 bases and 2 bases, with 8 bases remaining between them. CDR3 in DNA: TGTGCCAGCAGTCGGGAATACACAGATACGCAGTATTTT. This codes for CASSREYTDTQYF.

The CDR3 protein is CATGTGDEKLFF. The CDR3 nucleotides read TGTGCCACCGGGACAGGGGATGAAAAACTGTTTTTT. V gene TRBV10-3 combines with J gene TRBJ1-4, with 10 positions matching TRBD1. The junction had 2 bases not matched to a gene; V was cut back by 10 bases and J by 6 bases. The CDR3 is made up of 12 amino acids. CDR1 and CDR2 (germline): ENHRY, SYGVKD.

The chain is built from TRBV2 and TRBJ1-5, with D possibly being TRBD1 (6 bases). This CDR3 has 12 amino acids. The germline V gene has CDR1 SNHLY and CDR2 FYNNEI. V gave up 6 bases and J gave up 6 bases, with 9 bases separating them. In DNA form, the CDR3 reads TGTGCCAGCAGACAGGGTAGTCAGCCCCAGCATTTT. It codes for CASRQGSQPQHF.

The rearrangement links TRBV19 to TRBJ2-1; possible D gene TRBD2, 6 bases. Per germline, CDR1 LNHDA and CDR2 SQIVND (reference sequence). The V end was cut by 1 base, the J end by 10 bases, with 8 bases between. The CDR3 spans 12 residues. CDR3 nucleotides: TGTGCCAGTAGTATAGCCGCGGGGGAGCAGTTCTTC. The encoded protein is CASSIAAGEQFF.

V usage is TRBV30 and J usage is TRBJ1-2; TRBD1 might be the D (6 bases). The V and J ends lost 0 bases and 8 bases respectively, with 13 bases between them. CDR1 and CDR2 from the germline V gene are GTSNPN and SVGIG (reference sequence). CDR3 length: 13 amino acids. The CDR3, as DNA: TGTGCCTGGAGTGTGGGGGGCGCGAAGGGCTACACCTTC. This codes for CAWSVGGAKGYTF.

The CDR3 sequence is CASSYGQSGWVAFF. The CDR3 nucleotides read TGTGCCAGCAGTTACGGGCAGTCAGGGTGGGTAGCTTTCTTT. The J gene is TRBJ1-1, the V gene TRBV6-5; the D gene is possibly TRBD1 (5 bases). Trimming left V 2 bases short and J 10 bases short, with 17 bases between. The CDR3 length is 14 residues. CDR1 is MNHEY, CDR2 SVGAGI, per germline.

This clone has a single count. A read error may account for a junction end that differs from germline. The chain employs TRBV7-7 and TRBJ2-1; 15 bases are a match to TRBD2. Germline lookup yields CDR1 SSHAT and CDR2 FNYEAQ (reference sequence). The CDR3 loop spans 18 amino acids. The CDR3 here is CASSLGLAGGLKYNEQFF. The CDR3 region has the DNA TGTGCTAGCAGCTTGGGACTAGCGGGGGGCCTCAAGTACAATGAGCAGTTCTTC.

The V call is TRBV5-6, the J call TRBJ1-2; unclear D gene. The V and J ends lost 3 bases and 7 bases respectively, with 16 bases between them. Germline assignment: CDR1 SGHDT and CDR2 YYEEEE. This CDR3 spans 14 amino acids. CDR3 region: CASSSPGFSSGYTF. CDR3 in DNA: TGTGCCAGCAGCTCCCCCGGCTTCAGCTCTGGCTACACCTTC.

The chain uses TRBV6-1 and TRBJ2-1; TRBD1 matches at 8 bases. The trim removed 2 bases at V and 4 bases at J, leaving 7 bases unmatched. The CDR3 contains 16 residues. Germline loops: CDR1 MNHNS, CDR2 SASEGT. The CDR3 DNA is TGTGCCAGCAGTGAAATAGACAGGGGCCTTTACAATGAGCAGTTCTTC. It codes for CASSEIDRGLYNEQFF.

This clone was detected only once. The CDR3 DNA sequence: TGTGCCAGCAGCTTGTTTGGGGACGGCTACACCTTC. Translating it yields CASSLFGDGYTF. This sequence joins TRBV5-5 and TRBJ1-2; D is possibly TRBD1 (5 bases). Trimming left V 1 base short and J 8 bases short, with 9 bases between. The CDR3 consists of 12 residues. Per the germline V gene, CDR1 is SGHKS and CDR2 is YYEKEE (reference sequence).

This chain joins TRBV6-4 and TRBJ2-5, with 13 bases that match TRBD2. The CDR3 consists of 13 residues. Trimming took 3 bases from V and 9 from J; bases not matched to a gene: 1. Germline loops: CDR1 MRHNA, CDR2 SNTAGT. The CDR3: CASSETSGGPQYF. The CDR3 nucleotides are TGTGCCAGCAGTGAGACTAGCGGGGGGCCCCAGTACTTC.

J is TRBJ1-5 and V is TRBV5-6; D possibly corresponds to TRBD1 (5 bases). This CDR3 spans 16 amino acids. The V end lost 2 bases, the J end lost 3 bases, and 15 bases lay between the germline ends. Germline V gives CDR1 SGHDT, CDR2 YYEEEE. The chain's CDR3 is CASSLYLGRDNQPQHF. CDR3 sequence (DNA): TGTGCCAGCAGCTTATACCTTGGCAGGGACAATCAGCCCCAGCATTTT.

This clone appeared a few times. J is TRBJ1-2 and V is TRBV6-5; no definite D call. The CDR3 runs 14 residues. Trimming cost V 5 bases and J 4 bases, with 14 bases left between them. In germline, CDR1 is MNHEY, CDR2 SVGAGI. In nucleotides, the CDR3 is TGTGCCAGCAGTCCACAGAAGACCTTCTATGGCTACACCTTC. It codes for CASSPQKTFYGYTF.

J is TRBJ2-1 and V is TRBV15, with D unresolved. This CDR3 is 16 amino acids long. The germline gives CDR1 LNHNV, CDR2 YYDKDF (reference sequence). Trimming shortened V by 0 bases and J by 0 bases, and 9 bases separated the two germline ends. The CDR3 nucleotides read TGTGCCACCAGCAGAGATCAAATGAGCTCCTACAATGAGCAGTTCTTC. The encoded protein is CATSRDQMSSYNEQFF.